This T cell receptor beta chain was sequenced for a study of cytotoxic CD8 clonotypes in ibrutinib-treated CLL. Here immunoSEQ multiplex PCR was the method, and the copy in TCRdb shows in-frame clones only, minus some. Altogether roughly 220,000 clones are present, about four fifths being singletons, with the ten largest covering approximately 10%. Germline loops: CDR1 MNHEY, CDR2 SMNVEV (reference sequence). V dropped 5 bases and J dropped 10 bases, with 9 bases sitting between them. This CDR3 is built from 11 residues. This clone occurred many times. Sequenced material: PBMCs, taken after 12 months of ibrutinib treatment. This sequence joins TRBV27 and TRBJ2-1; D is ambiguous. The TCR comes from a human donor with chronic lymphocytic leukemia. CDR3 region: CASSTNMEQFF. CDR3 DNA sequence: TGTGCCAGCAGTACTAACATGGAGCAGTTCTTC.